The rows below give T cell receptor beta chains drawn from one sample of a study of control samples from healthy donors and cancer patients. Profiled with immunoSEQ multiplex PCR; TCRdb holds only in-frame clones, not every one. The sample shows about 140,000 clones, about 88% of them seen only once. Material for sequencing was blood. These receptors came from a woman in her 30s in good health. The CDR3 runs from the conserved cysteine through the conserved F or W. D genes are given only for firm matches.

V gene	D gene	J gene	CDR3 protein	CDR3 DNA
TRBV28	-	TRBJ1-2	CARPAWGAGNYGYTF	TGTGCCCGCCCAGCTTGGGGGGCCGGGAACTATGGCTACACCTTC
TRBV7-9	-	TRBJ1-2	CASSLRTRGYTF	TGTGCCAGCAGCCTTAGGACGAGGGGCTACACCTTC
TRBV6-4	-	TRBJ2-6	CASSDSRGSGANVLTF	TGTGCCAGCAGTGACTCTCGGGGCTCTGGGGCCAACGTCCTGACTTTC
TRBV7-2	-	TRBJ1-5	CASSIPGNQPQHF	TGTGCCAGCAGCATCCCTGGCAATCAGCCCCAGCATTTT
TRBV6-5	-	TRBJ1-1	CASSRKVDTEAFF	TGTGCCAGCAGTAGAAAGGTGGACACTGAAGCTTTCTTT
TRBV9	-	TRBJ2-1	CASSTRYPSLNEQFF	TGTGCCAGCAGCACCCGATATCCGTCCCTCAATGAGCAGTTCTTC
TRBV18	-	TRBJ1-1	CASSRLTGNTEAFF	TGTGCCAGCTCACGATTGACAGGGAACACTGAAGCTTTCTTT
TRBV18	TRBD2	TRBJ2-7	CASSPNGLAGGSHEQYF	TGTGCCAGCTCACCAAACGGACTAGCGGGAGGGAGCCACGAGCAGTACTTC
TRBV18	-	TRBJ2-7	CASSEGYEQYF	TGTGCCAGCTCTGAGGGCTACGAGCAGTACTTC
TRBV19	-	TRBJ2-6	CASSPRAAGANVLTF	TGTGCCAGTAGTCCCAGGGCAGCTGGGGCCAACGTCCTGACTTTC
TRBV7-9	-	TRBJ2-7	CASSLNGYEQYF	TGTGCCAGCAGCTTAAACGGATACGAGCAGTACTTC
TRBV30	-	TRBJ2-1	CAWSDGWSYNEQFF	TGTGCCTGGAGTGACGGGTGGTCCTACAATGAGCAGTTCTTC
TRBV5-4	-	TRBJ2-2	CASSPLPAGATGELFF	TGTGCCAGCAGCCCCCTCCCGGCAGGGGCCACCGGGGAGCTGTTTTTT
TRBV6-5	TRBD1	TRBJ1-2	CASRTGEATYGYTF	TGTGCCAGCAGGACAGGGGAGGCAACTTATGGCTACACCTTC
TRBV5-6	TRBD2	TRBJ2-7	CASSLKREEQYF	TGTGCCAGCAGCCTTAAGCGGGAGGAGCAGTACTTC
TRBV3-1/TRBV3-2	-	TRBJ1-1	CASSRREGGSFTEAFF	TGTGCCAGCAGCCGAAGAGAGGGGGGGTCGTTCACTGAAGCTTTCTTT